The next 5 T cell receptor beta chains were all read from a single sample in a study of cytomegalovirus exposure and HLA in healthy donors. Primers for the PCR totalled 60 Vbeta and 13 Jbeta. Produced via immunoSEQ multiplex PCR; TCRdb's table is partial and in-frame only. The listing contains tens of thousands of clones. The sequenced sample was PBMCs. These receptors came from a female donor in good health and CMV-seropositive.

The chain joins TRBV28 to TRBJ2-4, with D uncertain. Germline CDR1 and CDR2: MDHEN and SYDVKM. V was clipped by 5 bases and J by 0 bases, with 8 bases between them. This CDR3 has 14 amino acids. The CDR3 nucleotides read TGTGCCAGCAGTGAGCAGGTAGCCAAAAACATTCAGTACTTC. It specifies CASSEQVAKNIQYF.

The CDR3 DNA reads as TGTGCCAGCAGTTACATCGGACAGGTCCTCAACTATGGCTACACCTTC. This encodes CASSYIGQVLNYGYTF. The gene calls are TRBV6-5 and TRBJ1-2; TRBD1 aligns across 7 bases. The CDR3 runs to 16 residues. J gave up 2 bases and V 2 bases, and 8 bases lay outside the gene matches. Germline CDR1 MNHEY, CDR2 SVGAGI.

V usage is TRBV11-2 and J usage is TRBJ2-1; D unclear. The CDR3 loop spans 14 amino acids. V shed 5 bases and J shed 0 bases, with 8 bases lying between them. The germline CDR1 and CDR2 sequences are SGHAT and FQNNGV. The CDR3 loop reads CASSGASSYNEQFF. The CDR3 nucleotides read TGTGCCAGCAGCGGCGCTAGCTCCTACAATGAGCAGTTCTTC.

The J gene is TRBJ2-7, the V gene TRBV5-4, with 9 bases fitting TRBD1. J lost 2 bases, V lost 4 bases, and 4 bases had no gene match. The CDR3 spans 14 residues. CDR1 is SGHNT, CDR2 YYREEE, per germline (reference sequence). The CDR3 nucleotides read TGTGCCAGCAGCCCGGGACAGGGAGCCTACGAGCAGTACTTC. This sequence encodes CASSPGQGAYEQYF.

V usage is TRBV19 and J usage is TRBJ2-7, with D possibly TRBD2 on 7 matching bases. This CDR3 region has 15 residues. Trimming cost V 4 bases and J 3 bases, with 16 bases left between them. Per germline, CDR1 LNHDA and CDR2 SQIVND (reference sequence). The CDR3 reads CASSTGGRGNYEQYF. The CDR3 nucleotides read TGTGCCAGTAGTACCGGGGGGAGGGGGAACTACGAGCAGTACTTC.